A single T cell receptor beta chain is shown here with its context. Its cognate antigen is unknown. The protocol was immunoSEQ multiplex PCR, while the TCRdb copy is restricted to in-frame clones and leaves out a portion. This sample has about 24,000 clones; roughly 70% occur once, and the top ten carry about 3.5%. The V gene end was trimmed by 4 bases and the J gene end by 4 bases; junction bases not matched to a gene: 12. This CDR3 has 17 residues. CDR1 is MNHEY and CDR2 is SMNVEV in the germline V gene (reference sequence). This sample is drawn from a study of vaccination effects on CD4 cells after COVID-19. Study at large: Participants each got two BNT162b2 or mRNA-1273 vaccine doses. Broader study findings: Clonal contraction was marked in infection- and vaccine-induced clones late after vaccination.

Peptide-pool stimulation followed by sequencing identified expanded antigen-specific CD4+ clonotypes in the ViraFEST assay. Isolation of CD4+ T cells took place after approximately 10 days of culture. Having tested negative for nucleocapsid antibodies, the vaccine recipients showed no prior SARS-CoV-2 infection. A density of about 2 million PBMC per well was used; these cells were cultured with approximately 10 IU/ml IL-2 and 10 ug/ml peptides. The chain carries TRBV27 and TRBJ2-1; 8 bases line up with TRBD2. The input for sequencing was CD4+ T cells from PBMCs cultured with SARS-CoV-2 spike peptides, taken before COVID-19 vaccination. The receptor's source is a human donor who received a COVID-19 vaccine. In DNA form, the CDR3 reads TGTGCCAGCAGTTGGCAACCAGCGGGAGAGGGTTACAATGAGCAGTTCTTC. Protein product: CASSWQPAGEGYNEQFF.